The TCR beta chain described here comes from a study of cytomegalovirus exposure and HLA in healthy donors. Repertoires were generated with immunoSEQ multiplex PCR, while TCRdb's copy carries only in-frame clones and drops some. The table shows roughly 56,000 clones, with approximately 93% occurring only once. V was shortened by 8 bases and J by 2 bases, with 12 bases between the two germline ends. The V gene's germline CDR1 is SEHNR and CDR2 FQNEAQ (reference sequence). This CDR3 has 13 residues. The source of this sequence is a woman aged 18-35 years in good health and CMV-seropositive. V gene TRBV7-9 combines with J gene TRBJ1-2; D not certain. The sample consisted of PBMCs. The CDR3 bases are TGTGCCAGCTCCGGTGCACAGAACTATGGCTACACCTTC. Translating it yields CASSGAQNYGYTF.